This T cell receptor beta chain was retrieved from a study of PD-L1 blockade in urothelial cancer. Germline V gene sequence: CDR1 MDHEN, CDR2 SYDVKM. The CDR3 extends over 15 amino acids. The trim removed 6 bases at V and 4 bases at J, leaving 8 bases unmatched. Generated by immunoSEQ multiplex PCR, the TCRdb table keeps only in-frame clones and is missing some. The sample yields around 49,000 clones, roughly four fifths seen once. Time point in this sample: peripheral blood 6 weeks after treatment start. The receptor was derived from a man between 60 and 75 years old with urothelial cancer. The V call is TRBV28, the J call TRBJ2-1; 8 bases agree with TRBD1. This material consisted of PBMCs, taken around atezolizumab (anti-PD-L1) treatment. The CDR3: CASSAGQEAYNEQFF. The DNA of the CDR3 is TGTGCCAGCAGCGCGGGACAGGAGGCGTACAATGAGCAGTTCTTC.